A single sample gave rise to the 10 T cell receptor beta chains below, sequenced in a study of cytomegalovirus exposure and HLA in healthy donors. Method: immunoSEQ multiplex PCR; TCRdb's copy keeps in-frame clones and lacks some. Here the sample spans 160,000 or so clones, around nine tenths being singletons. The source material was PBMCs. All receptors come from a man aged 18 to 30 in good health and CMV-seropositive.

The J gene is TRBJ2-1, the V gene TRBV7-9; a possible D gene is TRBD2 (7 bases). CDR1 is SEHNR and CDR2 is FQNEAQ in the germline V gene (reference sequence). This CDR3 is 17 amino acids long. Trimming stripped 1 base from V and 7 bases from J, with 20 bases between. This chain's CDR3 is CASSLDIRGAQENEQFF. CDR3 DNA: TGTGCCAGCAGCTTAGATATCCGGGGGGCGCAAGAGAATGAGCAGTTCTTC.

V usage is TRBV6-1 and J usage is TRBJ2-7, with a possible D match to TRBD1 (5 bases). V lost 4 bases to trimming and J lost 3 bases, with 10 bases between them. CDR1 is MNHNS and CDR2 is SASEGT in the germline V gene. The CDR3 has 13 amino acids. CDR3 coding DNA: TGTGCCAGCAGTGTGACGACAGACTACGAGCAGTACTTC. Translation: CASSVTTDYEQYF.

The chain uses TRBV6-6 and TRBJ2-2; the D is unclear. Germline lookup yields CDR1 MNHNY and CDR2 SVGAGI (reference sequence). V was cut by 8 bases and J by 7 bases, with 14 bases left in between. This CDR3 has 13 residues. The CDR3 is CASLPSAVGELFF. The CDR3 DNA reads as TGTGCCAGCCTCCCGAGCGCGGTCGGGGAGCTGTTTTTT.

The V call is TRBV5-1, the J call TRBJ2-1; the match to TRBD1 covers 7 bases. V trimming: 4 bases; J trimming: 8 bases; junction bases outside the gene matches: 9. The CDR3 is made up of 14 amino acids. Germline CDR1 is SGHRS and CDR2 is YFSETQ. CDR3 DNA sequence: TGCGCCAGCAGCGAGAGGACAGGAGAAGATGAGCAGTTCTTC. It encodes CASSERTGEDEQFF.

The chain links TRBV18 to TRBJ2-2; a possible D gene is TRBD1 (6 bases). Between the trimmed V and J ends, which lost 3 bases and 0 bases, there was a span of 11 bases. This CDR3 spans 16 amino acids. CDR1 is KGHSH, CDR2 LQKENI, per germline. The CDR3 sequence: CASSPWDIANTGELFF. CDR3 in DNA: TGTGCCAGCTCACCGTGGGACATCGCGAACACCGGGGAGCTGTTTTTT. The complete variable domain, with remaining parts taken from reference TRBV18 and TRBJ2-2, reads NAGVMQNPRHLVRRRGQEARLRCSPMKGHSHVYWYRQLPEEGLKFMVYLQKENIIDESGMPKERFSAEFPKEGPSILRIQQVVRGDSAAYFCASSPWDIANTGELFFGEGSRLTVL.

V gene TRBV28 combines with J gene TRBJ1-1; no reliable D call. The CDR3 extends over 13 amino acids. Germline V gene data show CDR1 as MDHEN and CDR2 as SYDVKM. V shed 5 bases and J shed 10 bases, with 17 bases lying between them. CDR3 in amino acids: CASSTGLRSGAFF. For the CDR3, the DNA is TGTGCCAGCAGTACTGGACTCAGGAGCGGAGCTTTCTTT.

V usage is TRBV28 and J usage is TRBJ2-7, with 7 bases identical to TRBD2. After removal of 1 base from V and 6 bases from J, the junction contained 15 bases not matched to a gene. Looked up from germline, CDR1 is MDHEN and CDR2 is SYDVKM. The length of the CDR3 is 17 residues. The CDR3 loop reads CASSLSPHTTSPSEQYF. In DNA form, the CDR3 reads TGTGCCAGCAGTTTATCCCCCCATACGACTAGCCCAAGCGAGCAGTACTTC.

This clone was detected only once. The chain carries TRBV19 and TRBJ2-1; possible D gene TRBD2, 7 bases. Trimming removed 1 base from V and 3 bases from J, with 13 bases in between. The CDR3 contains 16 residues. CDR1 and CDR2 from the germline V gene are LNHDA and SQIVND (reference sequence). CDR3 sequence (DNA): TGTGCCAGTAGTATAGGGGGAGGGGGGGGCTACAATGAGCAGTTCTTC. As protein: CASSIGGGGGYNEQFF.

The chain couples TRBV4-3 to TRBJ1-2; 7 positions match TRBD1. The V and J ends lost 6 bases and 2 bases, in that order; junction bases with no gene match: 9. The germline V gene encodes CDR1 LGHNA and CDR2 YSLEER. This CDR3 is built from 15 residues. CDR3 in amino acids: CASSQDRWGNYGYTF. Here the CDR3 DNA reads TGCGCCAGCAGTCAGGACAGGTGGGGAAACTATGGCTACACCTTC.

This sequence joins TRBV29-1 and TRBJ1-2; TRBD1 might be the D (6 bases). The germline V gene has CDR1 SQVTM and CDR2 ANQGSEA. The CDR3 is 13 amino acids. Trimming removed 5 bases from V and 5 bases from J, with 15 bases in between. In nucleotides, the CDR3 is TGCAGCGTTCCATCAGGGGATAATTATGGCTACACCTTC. The encoded protein is CSVPSGDNYGYTF.